The present T cell receptor (beta chain) was sequenced within a study of blood T cell repertoires in COVID-19. About the study: T cells, B-cell-depleted T cells, or PBMCs provided the cDNA or gDNA that served as material.

CDR3 length: 13 amino acids. CDR1 is SGHRS, CDR2 YFSETQ, per germline. Trimming removed 2 bases from V and 3 bases from J, with 9 bases in between. Generated by immunoSEQ multiplex PCR, the TCRdb table keeps only in-frame clones and is missing some. This sample has under 500,000 clones, with 80% to 90% found just once. Participant ages covered about 18 to 89 years across 20 to 30 US areas. Which cohort a participant joined came from the clinical history participants gave. Recovery among Cohort 3 donors was established by two negative PCRs, clearance, or symptom resolution. Sequenced material: PBMCs or T cells enriched from blood (not recorded which). The receptor was derived from a man between 25 and 39 years old who had recovered from COVID-19. The chain joins TRBV5-1 to TRBJ2-7; D gene ambiguous. In DNA, the CDR3 is TGCGCCAGCAGCTTTTCCCCCAACTACGAGCAGTACTTC. It encodes CASSFSPNYEQYF.